The clone carrying this T cell receptor beta chain has more than one count but fewer than ten. The record originates from a study of blood T cell repertoires in COVID-19. The wider study: Samples representing acute and convalescent COVID-19 were sourced from the United States, Italy and Spain.

The method was immunoSEQ multiplex PCR; TCRdb's version includes in-frame clones alone and lacks a portion of them. The sample has around 250,000 clones; 88% are singletons. Germline V gene sequence: CDR1 LGHNA, CDR2 YNFKEQ. The junction had 4 bases not matched to a gene; V was cut back by 0 bases and J by 3 bases. The CDR3 is 16 amino acids. The V and J genes are TRBV4-2 and TRBJ2-3; 9 positions match TRBD1. Sequencing was performed on peripheral blood. The TCR was taken from a woman between 70 and 85 years old with COVID-19, enrolled during active disease. This chain's CDR3 is CASSQEGTGLTDTQYF. As DNA, the CDR3 is TGTGCCAGCAGCCAAGAGGGGACAGGGTTAACAGATACGCAGTATTTT.